These 4 T cell receptor beta chains were all obtained from the same sample, sequenced in a study of tumor-infiltrating lymphocytes in primary liver carcinoma (dated by TCRdb to about 2017). Blood RNA was extracted from unsorted whole blood using TRIzol reagent, and germline DNA was obtained with the DNeasy Blood & Tissue kit. The sample was run on an Illumina HiSeq 2500. TCRbeta-specific cDNA was reverse-transcribed from around 0.45 ug total RNA using a constant-region primer and ProtoScript II reverse transcriptase. The TCRbeta libraries were prepared through three rounds of nested multiplex PCR following a slightly modified ARM-PCR procedure. Multiplex TRBV1-TRBV30 forward primers and a Cbeta reverse primer were used in the first two PCR rounds, each of which was run for 10 to 11 cycles. Through fastp at Q25 and MiXCR, TCRdb rebuilt clones from the public reads, retaining in-frame beta chains. Here each entry gathers all rows of one CDR3 protein and keeps the most common genes and DNA. This sample lists 180,000 or so distinct CDR3 sequences; 50% to 75% were detected once. The top ten clones comprise 65% to 80% of the sample.

Sequencing was performed on peripheral blood. The receptor source for this set is a man between 35 and 55 years old with primary liver carcinoma and hepatitis B virus infection.

There are a few counts of this clonotype. The rearrangement joins TRBV12-5 to TRBJ2-1; D remains ambiguous. V was clipped by 3 bases and J by 4 bases, with 1 base between them. Germline V CDR1 and CDR2: LGHNT, FRNRAP. There are 11 residues in the CDR3. The CDR3 reads CASGLYNEQFF. CDR3 bases: TGTGCTAGTGGTTTATACAATGAGCAGTTCTTC.

This clonotype came up a few times. With a much larger clone just one base away, this may be a read error. The chain has TRBV24-1 and TRBJ2-7; D remains ambiguous. Germline CDR1 KGHDR, CDR2 SFDVKD. The V end was cut by 3 bases, the J end by 3 bases, with 2 bases between. The CDR3 covers 11 residues. For the CDR3, the DNA is TGTGCCACCAGTGATAACTACGAGCAGTACTTC. It is translated as CATSDNYEQYF.

The rearrangement joins TRBV6-6 to TRBJ2-2, with a weak D call TRBD2 (6 bases). CDR1 and CDR2 from the germline V gene are MNHNY and SVGAGI (reference sequence). The V end lost 0 bases, the J end lost 1 base, and 9 bases lay between the germline ends. This CDR3 has 16 residues. The CDR3 DNA is TGTGCCAGCAGTTACTCGCTTAGCGGGAACACCGGGGAGCTGTTTTTT. It encodes CASSYSLSGNTGELFF.

The chain recombines TRBV11-2 with TRBJ2-7; D uncertain. Germline values: CDR1 SGHAT, CDR2 FQNNGV. The CDR3 consists of 17 residues. Trimming removed 2 bases from V and 7 bases from J, with 24 bases in between. The CDR3 here is CASSLYPTESNYNEQYF. The CDR3, as DNA: TGTGCCAGCAGCTTATACCCCACGGAGTCTAACTACAATGAGCAGTACTTC.